These 26 T cell receptor beta chains share one sample of origin, sequenced in a study of T-cell memory formation after mild COVID-19. Via MiXCR, TCRdb re-called the 5' RACE reads, giving one row per CDR3 protein. Here the sample spans 400,000 or so distinct CDR3 sequences, roughly 20% being singletons. Source material: PBMCs or a T cell subset sorted from them (not recorded which). All receptors come from an adult woman who had mild COVID-19 (a few samples of this study predate the infection). Cell type and time point are not known.

The V call is TRBV20-1, the J call TRBJ2-1; either TRBD1 or TRBD2 may supply D (7 bases each). The V gene's germline CDR1 is DFQATT and CDR2 SNEGSKA (reference sequence). The CDR3 runs 14 residues. The ends were cut back, 6 bases at V and 9 bases at J, with 21 bases in the middle. CDR3 in amino acids: CSAHHDREGSEQFF. CDR3 nucleotides: TGCAGTGCCCATCATGACAGGGAGGGTAGTGAGCAGTTCTTC.

The chain employs TRBV12-3 or TRBV12-4 and TRBJ2-1; weak D call: TRBD2 (6 bases). The CDR3 has 13 residues. With 4 bases removed from V and 7 bases from J, the gap between germline ends came to 11 bases. For the CDR3, the DNA is TGTGCCAGCAGTTCGGGCGGGGCAAATGAGCAGTTCTTC. It is translated as CASSSGGANEQFF.

The chain links TRBV6-5 to TRBJ1-1; D is uncertain. Germline V CDR1 and CDR2: MNHEY, SVGAGI. Trimming left V 6 bases short and J 5 bases short, with 10 bases between. The CDR3 sequence is 12 residues long. The CDR3 coding sequence is TGTGCCAGCAGCAGTCGGAGTACTGAAGCTTTCTTT. This translates into CASSSRSTEAFF.

The rearrangement joins TRBV7-9 to TRBJ2-1; 11 nucleotides match TRBD1. The CDR3 length is 13 residues. The V gene's germline CDR1 is SEHNR and CDR2 FQNEAQ (reference sequence). Trimming removed 4 bases from V and 9 bases from J; junction bases left unmatched: 2. CDR3 residues: CASSWTGGSEQFF. CDR3 DNA sequence: TGTGCCAGCAGCTGGACAGGGGGCAGTGAGCAGTTCTTC.

Only a few counts were recorded for this clonotype. The chain carries TRBV20-1 and TRBJ1-1; a possible D gene is TRBD1 (5 bases). Germline V CDR1 and CDR2: DFQATT, SNEGSKA (reference sequence). The CDR3 is made up of 14 amino acids. Trimming left V 2 bases short and J 3 bases short, with 13 bases between. CDR3 loop: CSARSGARDTEAFF. The CDR3 bases are TGCAGTGCTAGATCTGGGGCGAGGGACACTGAAGCTTTCTTT.

This chain uses TRBV5-1 with TRBJ2-5; 7 positions agree with TRBD1. There are 15 residues in the CDR3. Germline CDR1 is SGHRS and CDR2 is YFSETQ. Trimming at V came to 3 bases and at J to 4 bases, leaving 9 bases not matched to a gene. In DNA form, the CDR3 reads TGCGCCAGCAGCTCCGGACAGGTTGGCTCAGAGACCCAGTACTTC. Residues: CASSSGQVGSETQYF.

The genes are TRBV12-3 or TRBV12-4 and TRBJ2-5; 10 nucleotides agree with TRBD2. This CDR3 region has 16 residues. The ends lost 6 bases at V and 5 bases at J; junction bases unmatched: 12. In DNA form, the CDR3 reads TGTGCCAGCAGCTTATCTAGCGGGAGTCTCCAGGAGACCCAGTACTTC. It is translated as CASSLSSGSLQETQYF.

This clonotype was observed many times. The rearrangement joins TRBV6-4 to TRBJ2-1, with 9 bases matching TRBD2. Germline CDR1 reads MRHNA; CDR2 reads SNTAGT. J gave up 5 bases and V 5 bases, and 10 bases lay outside the gene matches. The CDR3 has 16 residues. The CDR3 loop is CASSLLAGGGDNEQFF. CDR3 in DNA: TGTGCCAGCAGTCTCCTAGCTGGCGGGGGGGACAATGAGCAGTTCTTC.

This chain joins TRBV19 and TRBJ2-2; D is tentatively TRBD1 or TRBD2 (5 bases each). The CDR3 is 15 amino acids. V dropped 5 bases and J dropped 1 base, with 11 bases sitting between them. CDR1 and CDR2 (germline): LNHDA, SQIVND (reference sequence). The CDR3 region is CASSPRGVNTGELFF. CDR3 bases: TGTGCCAGTAGTCCCCGAGGGGTGAACACCGGGGAGCTGTTTTTT. The entire variable domain, with the rest obtained from reference TRBV19 and TRBJ2-2, is as follows: DGGITQSPKYLFRKEGQNVTLSCEQNLNHDAMYWYRQDPGQGLRLIYYSQIVNDFQKGDIAEGYSVSREKKESFPLTVTSAQKNPTAFYLCASSPRGVNTGELFFGEGSRLTVL.

This clonotype was detected a few times. The chain carries TRBV29-1 and TRBJ2-6; the D gene is possibly TRBD1 (5 bases). V shed 4 bases and J shed 4 bases, with 17 bases lying between them. CDR1 and CDR2 (germline): SQVTM, ANQGSEA. There are 16 residues in the CDR3. The DNA of the CDR3 is TGCAGCGTTGCTGGGCAGGGTAACTCGGGGGCCAACGTCCTGACTTTC. Residues: CSVAGQGNSGANVLTF.

The CDR3 nucleotides are TGTGCCACCAGCCCCGGGACCTTATCTAGCACAGATACGCAGTATTTT. This encodes CATSPGTLSSTDTQYF. The V gene is TRBV15, the J gene TRBJ2-3, with D perhaps given as TRBD1 or TRBD2 (5 bases each). There are 16 residues in the CDR3. Trimming removed 5 bases from V and 0 bases from J, with 15 bases in between. Germline lookup yields CDR1 LNHNV and CDR2 YYDKDF (reference sequence).

The table lists this clonotype with a few counts. This sequence joins TRBV4-1 and TRBJ2-7; tentatively, D is TRBD1 (6 bases). V lost 0 bases and J 0 bases, leaving 9 bases between the germline ends. Germline lookup yields CDR1 MGHRA and CDR2 YSYEKL. The CDR3 consists of 15 residues. CDR3: CASSQEAGASYEQYF. CDR3 in DNA: TGCGCCAGCAGCCAAGAAGCAGGGGCCTCCTACGAGCAGTACTTC.

The chain has TRBV25-1 and TRBJ2-7, with TRBD1 identical over 9 bases. CDR1 MGHDK and CDR2 SYGVNS come from the germline V gene. J was trimmed by 5 bases and V by 11 bases; bases with no gene match: 19. The CDR3 sequence is 16 residues long. DNA of the CDR3: TGTGCCTGCTCAAGACGGACAGGGGATATGTGCGACGAGCAGTACTTC. Translation: CACSRRTGDMCDEQYF.

This clonotype has more than one count but fewer than ten. The rearrangement uses TRBV7-8 and TRBJ1-1, with 10 bases lining up with TRBD1. V gave up 6 bases and J gave up 3 bases; unmatched junction bases: 7. From germline, CDR1 is SGHVS and CDR2 FQNEAQ. This CDR3 region has 15 residues. The CDR3 DNA is TGTGCCAGCAGTCTTCGGGACAGGGGTTACACTGAAGCTTTCTTT. Translation gives CASSLRDRGYTEAFF. The full variable domain, completed using reference TRBV7-8 and TRBJ1-1, is GAGVSQSPRYKVAKRGQDVALRCDPISGHVSLFWYQQALGQGPEFLTYFQNEAQLDKSGLPSDRFFAERPEGSVSTLKIQRTQQEDSAVYLCASSLRDRGYTEAFFGQGTRLTVV.

This clonotype was counted a few times. The V and J genes are TRBV20-1 and TRBJ2-3; 7 nucleotides line up with TRBD1. The CDR3 spans 14 residues. Germline-derived CDR1 and CDR2 are DFQATT and SNEGSKA (reference sequence). Unmatched junction bases numbered 9, after V lost 6 bases and J lost 3 bases. CDR3 coding DNA: TGCAGTGCACCGACAGGGTTGGTAACAGATACGCAGTATTTT. Its protein is CSAPTGLVTDTQYF.

The chain employs TRBV9 and TRBJ2-3; TRBD2 is a possible D gene (5 bases). The CDR3 covers 15 residues. Germline V lookup: CDR1 SGDLS, CDR2 YYNGEE. V dropped 0 bases and J dropped 0 bases, with 8 bases sitting between them. CDR3 in amino acids: CASSVEGESTDTQYF. CDR3 coding DNA: TGTGCCAGCAGCGTAGAGGGAGAGAGCACAGATACGCAGTATTTT.

This clonotype was picked up many times. Germline is not matched at one junction end, which may reflect a read error. The rearrangement uses TRBV7-7 and TRBJ2-2; 11 bases line up with TRBD2. The CDR3 spans 19 residues. CDR1 and CDR2 (germline): SSHAT, FNYEAQ (reference sequence). In DNA, the CDR3 is TGTGCTAGCAGCTTACTGACTAGCGGGATGACGAGGGACACCGGGGAGCTGTTTTTT. The encoded protein is CASSLLTSGMTRDTGELFF.

The genes are TRBV12-3 or TRBV12-4 and TRBJ1-2; D is unclear. The CDR3 runs to 13 residues. Trimming removed 6 bases from V and 4 bases from J, with 12 bases in between. The CDR3 sequence: CASSPVDGYGYTF. The CDR3 DNA reads as TGTGCCAGCAGCCCCGTCGACGGCTATGGCTACACCTTC.

The genes are TRBV5-4 and TRBJ2-7, with D possibly being TRBD1 (7 bases). Trimming took off 2 bases at V and 4 bases at J, with 10 bases between the two ends. The CDR3 totals 13 residues. Germline CDR1 and CDR2: SGHNT and YYREEE (reference sequence). DNA for the CDR3: TGTGCCAGCAGCTTCCCAGGGGGGTACGAGCAGTACTTC. Its protein is CASSFPGGYEQYF.

This clonotype was observed a handful of times. The chain carries TRBV7-9 and TRBJ2-1, with 7 bases fitting TRBD2. The CDR3 spans 16 residues. With V trimmed by 2 bases and J by 10 bases, 14 bases remained unmatched. Per germline, CDR1 SEHNR and CDR2 FQNEAQ (reference sequence). CDR3 nucleotides: TGTGCCAGCAGCTTACATCGCGGGAGATTATCGGAAGAGCAGTTCTTC. Residues: CASSLHRGRLSEEQFF.

This clonotype was detected a few times. The rearrangement uses TRBV10-3 and TRBJ1-5; D is undetermined. The CDR3 runs to 12 residues. The V and J ends lost 2 bases and 7 bases respectively, with 6 bases between them. Germline loops: CDR1 ENHRY, CDR2 SYGVKD. The CDR3 reads CAISENNQPQHF. The DNA for the CDR3 is TGTGCCATCAGTGAGAACAACCAGCCCCAGCATTTT.

This clonotype was seen more than once but under ten times. The chain links TRBV12-3 or TRBV12-4 to TRBJ2-2; 8 nucleotides line up with TRBD1. Germline trimming cut 6 bases from V and 5 bases from J; bases unmatched to any gene: 8. The length of the CDR3 is 15 residues. CDR3 coding DNA: TGTGCCAGCAGCCCCACGCGGGACAGGACCGGGGAGCTGTTTTTT. This gives the protein CASSPTRDRTGELFF.

The V gene is TRBV6-2 or TRBV6-3, the J gene TRBJ1-1; D call uncertain. The germline V gene has CDR1 MNHEY and CDR2 SVGEGT. Between the trimmed V and J ends, which lost 0 bases and 7 bases, there was a span of 6 bases. The CDR3 has 12 amino acids. The CDR3 spells CASSYSRREAFF. The DNA for the CDR3 is TGTGCCAGCAGTTACTCCAGGCGTGAAGCTTTCTTT.

The table lists this clonotype with a few counts. The chain joins TRBV12-3 or TRBV12-4 to TRBJ1-5, with D hard to call. With 4 bases removed from V and 7 bases from J, the gap between germline ends came to 14 bases. CDR3 size: 14 residues. The CDR3 sequence is CASSYESRGQPQHF. The CDR3 coding sequence is TGTGCCAGCAGTTATGAAAGTAGAGGACAGCCCCAGCATTTT.

V gene TRBV5-1 combines with J gene TRBJ2-5; TRBD1 might be the D (6 bases). This CDR3 has 14 amino acids. Germline-derived CDR1 and CDR2 are SGHRS and YFSETQ. V lost 4 bases, J lost 5 bases, and 15 bases lay in between. The CDR3 protein is CASSLKTGVETQYF. CDR3 in DNA: TGCGCCAGCAGCCTAAAGACAGGAGTCGAGACCCAGTACTTC.

The sample holds one count of this clonotype. The rearrangement joins TRBV12-3 or TRBV12-4 to TRBJ2-1; 8 bases map to TRBD2. Trimming at V came to 5 bases and at J to 8 bases, leaving 11 bases not matched to a gene. The CDR3 totals 15 residues. DNA for the CDR3: TGTGCCAGCAGTATGGCCGGGGGGGCCCGGGATGAGCAGTTCTTC. Its protein product is CASSMAGGARDEQFF.